Shown below are 19 T cell receptor beta chains from a single sample sequenced in a study of blood T cell repertoires in COVID-19. Clones were sequenced by immunoSEQ multiplex PCR, and TCRdb holds only the in-frame ones, with some missing. The table lists approximately 150,000 clones, 88% of them singletons. Sequences were obtained from peripheral blood. These receptors were obtained from a woman aged 45-60 years with acute or convalescent COVID-19.

This clone was seen once. The V and J genes are TRBV5-1 and TRBJ2-5; 8 bases are shared with TRBD1. Germline values: CDR1 SGHRS, CDR2 YFSETQ. The CDR3 length is 15 residues. With V trimmed by 1 base and J by 5 bases, 7 bases remained unmatched. The CDR3 DNA follows: TGCGCCAGCAGCTTGTCGGCAGGGGGCGGTGAGACCCAGTACTTC. Its translation: CASSLSAGGGETQYF.

This clone was seen only a few times. The chain links TRBV27 to TRBJ1-4; 8 bases are a match to TRBD1. The V gene's germline CDR1 is MNHEY and CDR2 SMNVEV (reference sequence). This CDR3 comprises 16 residues. V gave up 4 bases and J gave up 6 bases; unmatched junction bases: 10. CDR3 residues: CASSSFSTGDYEKLFF. The CDR3 region has the DNA TGTGCCAGCAGTTCCTTCTCGACAGGGGATTATGAAAAACTGTTTTTT. The full variable domain, completed using reference TRBV27 and TRBJ1-4, is EAQVTQNPRYLITVTGKKLTVTCSQNMNHEYMSWYRQDPGLGLRQIYYSMNVEVTDKGDVPEGYKVSRKEKRNFPLILESPSPNQTSLYFCASSSFSTGDYEKLFFGSGTQLSVL.

The gene calls are TRBV11-1 and TRBJ2-1; TRBD1 agrees at 9 bases. Germline V gene data show CDR1 as SGHAT and CDR2 as FQDESV (reference sequence). The CDR3 runs to 15 residues. V lost 4 bases, J lost 8 bases, and 9 bases stayed unmatched. The CDR3 DNA sequence: TGTGCCAGCAGCTCACCGGGACAGGGAGGCGATGAGCAGTTCTTC. The encoded protein is CASSSPGQGGDEQFF.

The CDR3 coding sequence is TGTGCCAGTAGTATAACAGGCTCCTACGAGCAGTACTTC. This codes for CASSITGSYEQYF. J is TRBJ2-7 and V is TRBV19, with D possibly TRBD1 on 5 matching bases. The CDR3 spans 13 residues. Germline assignment: CDR1 LNHDA and CDR2 SQIVND (reference sequence). Trimming cost V 2 bases and J 0 bases, with 5 bases left between them.

The chain recombines TRBV10-3 with TRBJ2-2, with TRBD2 matching 9 bases. Germline trimming cut 6 bases from V and 4 bases from J; bases unmatched to any gene: 12. Per germline, CDR1 ENHRY and CDR2 SYGVKD. The CDR3 has 17 amino acids. The chain's CDR3 is CAISATDSGSVTGELFF. Here the CDR3 DNA reads TGTGCCATCAGCGCTACCGATAGCGGGAGTGTCACCGGGGAGCTGTTTTTT.

The chain is built from TRBV14 and TRBJ1-5; D remains ambiguous. Germline values: CDR1 SGHDN, CDR2 FVKESK. This CDR3 region has 13 residues. V was clipped by 5 bases and J by 0 bases, with 5 bases between them. This CDR3 reads CASSFSSNQPQHF. The CDR3 nucleotides read TGTGCCAGCAGCTTCAGTAGCAATCAGCCCCAGCATTTT.

This clone appeared a single time. The rearrangement joins TRBV6-6 to TRBJ1-2, with D uncertain. CDR1 is MNHNY and CDR2 is SVGAGI in the germline V gene (reference sequence). Trimming cost V 7 bases and J 4 bases, with 16 bases left between them. This CDR3 region has 14 residues. The CDR3 DNA reads TGTGCCAGCAAAAACCCCGAGGCCGGCTATGGCTACACCTTC. This translates into CASKNPEAGYGYTF.

The genes are TRBV7-3 and TRBJ1-1, with D tentatively TRBD1 (6 bases). Looked up from germline, CDR1 is SGHTA and CDR2 is FQGTGA. V was cut by 5 bases and J by 1 base, with 8 bases left in between. The CDR3 covers 13 residues. The CDR3 DNA follows: TGTGCCAGCAGCAAGGACAGGAACACTGAAGCTTTCTTT. This translates into CASSKDRNTEAFF.

This clone was observed a few times. This chain uses TRBV10-3 with TRBJ1-2; D uncertain. CDR1 is ENHRY, CDR2 SYGVKD, per germline. The CDR3 totals 15 residues. V lost 6 bases and J lost 2, with 16 bases in between. Here the CDR3 reads CAISSLGQSNYGYTF. The DNA for the CDR3 is TGTGCCATCAGCTCCCTGGGCCAATCCAACTATGGCTACACCTTC.

V is TRBV10-3 and J is TRBJ2-7, with 8 bases matching TRBD2. The J segment lost 2 bases and the V segment lost 1 base, leaving 16 bases of the junction unmatched. Germline V lookup: CDR1 ENHRY, CDR2 SYGVKD. The CDR3 has 19 amino acids. In DNA, the CDR3 is TGTGCCATCAGTGAGTGGGCGGGAGGAGTTGGTAAATTGGCCTACGAGCAGTACTTC. Encoded protein: CAISEWAGGVGKLAYEQYF.

The chain couples TRBV5-6 to TRBJ1-2, with 12 nucleotides matching TRBD1. Germline V CDR1 and CDR2: SGHDT, YYEEEE. V dropped 2 bases and J dropped 6; count of bases not matched to a gene: 5. This CDR3 is built from 15 residues. DNA for the CDR3: TGTGCCAGCAGCTTTTCCGGGACAGGGGGCCATGGCTACACCTTC. It encodes CASSFSGTGGHGYTF. Complete variable domain (other parts from reference TRBV5-6 and TRBJ1-2): DAGVTQSPTHLIKTRGQQVTLRCSPKSGHDTVSWYQQALGQGPQFIFQYYEEEERQRGNFPDRFSGHQFPNYSSELNVNALLLGDSALYLCASSFSGTGGHGYTFGSGTRLTVV.

The chain is built from TRBV6-5 and TRBJ1-1, with TRBD1 matching 7 bases. From germline, CDR1 is MNHEY and CDR2 SVGAGI. The CDR3 sequence is 13 residues long. Trimming took 6 bases from V and 6 from J; bases not matched to a gene: 7. The CDR3 bases are TGTGCCAGCAGGACAGGGTCAAGGGCTGAAGCTTTCTTT. Translation: CASRTGSRAEAFF.

The V and J genes are TRBV7-9 and TRBJ2-7; no reliable D call. Trimming removed 4 bases at V and 7 bases at J, with 14 bases between. The CDR3 length is 13 residues. Germline V CDR1 and CDR2: SEHNR, FQNEAQ (reference sequence). CDR3 sequence reads: CASSSFGWAEQYF. CDR3 sequence (DNA): TGTGCCAGCAGCTCCTTCGGTTGGGCGGAGCAGTACTTC.

The CDR3 DNA reads TGTGCCAGCAGCTTGGAAGGGACAGGGGCCTACAATGAGCAGTTCTTC. It specifies CASSLEGTGAYNEQFF. V is TRBV5-4 and J is TRBJ2-1; TRBD1 agrees at 10 bases. The CDR3 is 16 amino acids. Trimming cost V 0 bases and J 2 bases; bases outside gene matches: 2. Germline V gene data show CDR1 as SGHNT and CDR2 as YYREEE (reference sequence).

This chain connects TRBV25-1 to TRBJ2-1; tentatively, D is TRBD2 (7 bases). Germline V CDR1 and CDR2: MGHDK, SYGVNS. V lost 10 bases and J 2 bases, leaving 18 bases between the germline ends. The CDR3 loop spans 15 amino acids. The CDR3, as DNA: TGTGCCACCCGAGGGGGGGGCAGCGCCTACAATGAGCAGTTCTTC. Translating gives CATRGGGSAYNEQFF.

The chain recombines TRBV27 with TRBJ1-1, with 11 bases lining up with TRBD1. This CDR3 is built from 15 residues. Germline CDR1 MNHEY, CDR2 SMNVEV (reference sequence). V trimming: 5 bases; J trimming: 5 bases; junction bases outside the gene matches: 7. The CDR3 spells CASSPGTGGSTEAFF. CDR3 DNA sequence: TGTGCCAGCAGTCCCGGGACAGGGGGTAGTACTGAAGCTTTCTTT.

The CDR3 protein is CASSHLFTGELFF. The CDR3 nucleotides are TGTGCCAGCAGCCATCTATTCACCGGGGAGCTGTTTTTT. The J gene is TRBJ2-2, the V gene TRBV7-9; D gene ambiguous. V shed 5 bases and J shed 4 bases, with 8 bases lying between them. Germline V gives CDR1 SEHNR, CDR2 FQNEAQ (reference sequence). The CDR3 totals 13 residues.

This clone occurred a few times. The rearrangement joins TRBV18 to TRBJ1-1; 9 nucleotides line up with TRBD1. The trim removed 5 bases at V and 5 bases at J, leaving 9 bases unmatched. The CDR3 spans 15 residues. The germline CDR1 and CDR2 sequences are KGHSH and LQKENI. CDR3 bases: TGTGCCAGCTCAACAGGGGGACAGGGAAGGACTGAAGCTTTCTTT. Translation: CASSTGGQGRTEAFF.

The gene calls are TRBV21-1 and TRBJ2-1; TRBD2 is the table's D call, not checked against the DNA. TRBV21-1 is classified as a pseudogene. The CDR3 contains 17 residues. The CDR3 DNA reads as TGTGCCAGCAGTAAAACCTTTGGGACTAGCGGCTACAATGAGCAGTTCTTC. Protein: CASSKTFGTSGYNEQFF.